This T cell receptor (beta chain) was obtained from a study of blood T cell repertoires in COVID-19. Study as a whole: Sources were T cells, B-cell-depleted T cells, or PBMCs; the material itself was cDNA or gDNA.

Using immunoSEQ multiplex PCR, the repertoire was profiled, and TCRdb retains in-frame clones only, with some absent. Of about 210,000 clones listed, 75% to 90% are singletons. Germline V lookup: CDR1 SGDLS, CDR2 YYNGEE. CDR3 length: 16 amino acids. J was trimmed by 0 bases and V by 0 bases; bases with no gene match: 5. The TCR originated in a man aged 35 to 55 who had recovered from COVID-19. The sample consisted of PBMCs or T cells enriched from blood (not recorded which). V usage is TRBV9 and J usage is TRBJ1-1; TRBD1 matches 7 bases. The CDR3, as DNA: TGTGCCAGCAGCGTAGATAAACAGGGGATGAACACTGAAGCTTTCTTT. Translation: CASSVDKQGMNTEAFF.